Included here is one TCR beta chain sequence, with context. Its cognate antigen is unknown. CDR1 and CDR2 (germline): SQVTM, ANQGSEA. The V segment lost 6 bases and the J segment 3 bases; nucleotides outside the gene matches: 6. The CDR3 length is 13 residues. Extraction and reverse transcription of RNA yielded cDNA as the sequencing template. This table comes from immunoSEQ multiplex PCR, and its TCRdb copy is limited to in-frame clones, with some not included. Of about 100,000 clones in the sample, 84% were seen once. Noted treatment: oral pan-JAK inhibitor, 5-10 mg twice daily. The data are from a study of CD8+ T cells in alopecia areata. Study-wide background: Scoring treated patients' severity relied on the percentage of scalp area affected.

Study findings and constraints: Many expanded lesional clones persisted in scalp and blood during tofacitinib treatment.

This TCR was sampled from a human donor with alopecia areata. This specimen was CD8+ T cells sorted from blood, taken at week 24, from a patient treated with tofacitinib. The chain recombines TRBV29-1 with TRBJ2-7, with 9 bases aligning to TRBD1. The CDR3 is CSVAGTGHYEQYF. In DNA form, the CDR3 reads TGCAGCGTGGCCGGGACAGGGCACTACGAGCAGTACTTC.